A few counts support the clone carrying this TCR beta chain. Its specificity is unknown. The data derive from a study of spatial heterogeneity in lung cancer. Study context: Within raw reads, each unique TCR and UMI combination appeared on average more than ten times.

Study-wide points: Tumor mutation counts were tracked by expanded intratumoral alpha and beta TCR counts.

Deletions cut 1 base from V and 4 bases from J, with 5 bases between. The length of the CDR3 is 13 residues. The germline V gene has CDR1 SGHVS and CDR2 FQNEAQ. Time point in this sample: sample taken at primary tumor resection. TCRdb used MiXCR to reprocess the 5' RACE reads, holding one entry per CDR3 protein. Of 9,000 to 9,500 distinct CDR3 sequences listed, roughly 6.3% are singletons. This clonotype was obtained from a male donor with early-stage non-small cell lung cancer. This chain connects TRBV7-8 to TRBJ2-4; the D is unclear. The specimen comprised lung tumor tissue, sampled at surgery. Written as DNA, the CDR3 is TGTGCCAGCAGCTTAGACACAAAAAACATTCAGTACTTC. It translates to CASSLDTKNIQYF.